Here is one T cell receptor (beta chain) with its context. Its target is unknown. The data were obtained in a study of T cell responses to AZD1222 COVID-19 vaccine. General study points: With two AZD1222 doses given, Spike-specific TCR breadth and depth both rose. Among vaccine-associated CD4 TCRs, coverage spanned spike, with dominance at 160-218 and 743-854. Clonal diversity may have been underestimated, and the donors were mostly white British, with more females than males.

V was cut by 5 bases and J by 1 base, with 9 bases left in between. The germline CDR1 and CDR2 sequences are MGHDK and SYGVNS. The length of the CDR3 is 13 residues. Some clones are missing from TCRdb's copy, which holds only in-frame ones; the method was immunoSEQ multiplex PCR. The table shows roughly 70,000 clones, with 80% to 90% occurring only once. The chain carries TRBV25-1 and TRBJ2-7; D gene uncertain. Sequencing was performed on peripheral blood, taken on day 0 of AZD1222 vaccination. The receptor's source is an adult in good health. The CDR3 coding sequence is TGTGCCAGCAGTCCCCCTATATCCTACGAGCAGTACTTC. Its protein is CASSPPISYEQYF.